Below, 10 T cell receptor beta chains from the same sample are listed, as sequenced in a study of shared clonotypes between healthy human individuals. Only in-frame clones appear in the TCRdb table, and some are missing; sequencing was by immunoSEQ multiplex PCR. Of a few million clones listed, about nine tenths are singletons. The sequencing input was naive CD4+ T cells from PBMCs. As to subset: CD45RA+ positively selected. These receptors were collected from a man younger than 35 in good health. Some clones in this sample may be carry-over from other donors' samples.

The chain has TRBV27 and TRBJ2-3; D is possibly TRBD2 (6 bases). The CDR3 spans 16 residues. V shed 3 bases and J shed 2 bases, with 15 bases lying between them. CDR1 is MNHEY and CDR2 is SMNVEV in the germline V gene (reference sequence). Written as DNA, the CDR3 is TGTGCCAGCAGTTTTCGCGGGGTGACCAACACAGATACGCAGTATTTT. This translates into CASSFRGVTNTDTQYF.

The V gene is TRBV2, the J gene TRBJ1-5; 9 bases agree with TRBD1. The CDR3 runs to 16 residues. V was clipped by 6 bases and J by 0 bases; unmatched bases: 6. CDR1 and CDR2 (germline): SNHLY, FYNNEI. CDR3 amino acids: CASRRGTGNSNQPQHF. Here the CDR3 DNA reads TGTGCCAGCAGGCGAGGGACAGGGAATAGCAATCAGCCCCAGCATTTT.

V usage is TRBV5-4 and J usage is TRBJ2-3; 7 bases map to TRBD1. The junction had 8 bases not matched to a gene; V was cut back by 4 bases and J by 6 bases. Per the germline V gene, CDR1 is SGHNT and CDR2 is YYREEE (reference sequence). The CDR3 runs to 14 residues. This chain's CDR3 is CASSTRQGPDTQYF. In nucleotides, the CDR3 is TGTGCCAGCAGCACAAGACAGGGCCCGGATACGCAGTATTTT.

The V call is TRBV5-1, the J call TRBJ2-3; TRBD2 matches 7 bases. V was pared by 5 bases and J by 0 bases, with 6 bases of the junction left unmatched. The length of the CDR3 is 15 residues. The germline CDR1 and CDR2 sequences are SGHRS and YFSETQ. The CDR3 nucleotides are TGCGCCAGCAGTCAAAGCGGGGCTAGCACAGATACGCAGTATTTT. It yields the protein CASSQSGASTDTQYF.

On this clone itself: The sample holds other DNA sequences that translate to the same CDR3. CDR3 sequence: CASSFGGGETQYF. The CDR3 nucleotides read TGCGCCAGCAGCTTCGGGGGAGGGGAGACCCAGTACTTC. The V gene is TRBV5-1, the J gene TRBJ2-5, with TRBD2 matching over 7 bases. V lost 2 bases, J lost 5 bases, and 3 bases stayed unmatched. There are 13 residues in the CDR3. The germline gives CDR1 SGHRS, CDR2 YFSETQ.

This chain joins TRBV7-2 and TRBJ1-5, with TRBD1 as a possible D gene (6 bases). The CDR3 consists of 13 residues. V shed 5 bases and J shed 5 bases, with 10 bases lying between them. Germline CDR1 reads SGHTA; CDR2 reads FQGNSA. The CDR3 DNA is TGTGCCAGCAGCAGCAGGGGTTATCAGCCCCAGCATTTT. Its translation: CASSSRGYQPQHF.

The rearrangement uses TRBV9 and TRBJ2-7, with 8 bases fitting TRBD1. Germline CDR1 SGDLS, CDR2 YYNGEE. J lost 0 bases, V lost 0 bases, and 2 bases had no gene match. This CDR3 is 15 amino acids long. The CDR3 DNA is TGTGCCAGCAGCGTAGGGACAGGGCGCTCCTACGAGCAGTACTTC. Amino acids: CASSVGTGRSYEQYF. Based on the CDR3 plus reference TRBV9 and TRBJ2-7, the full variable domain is DSGVTQTPKHLITATGQRVTLRCSPRSGDLSVYWYQQSLDQGLQFLIQYYNGEERAKGNILERFSAQQFPDLHSELNLSSLELGDSALYFCASSVGTGRSYEQYFGPGTRLTVT.

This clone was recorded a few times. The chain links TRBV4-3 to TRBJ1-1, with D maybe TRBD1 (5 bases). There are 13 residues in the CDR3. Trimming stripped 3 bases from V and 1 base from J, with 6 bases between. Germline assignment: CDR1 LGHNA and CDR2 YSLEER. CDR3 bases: TGCGCCAGCAGCCACGGGGGGAACACTGAAGCTTTCTTT. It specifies CASSHGGNTEAFF.

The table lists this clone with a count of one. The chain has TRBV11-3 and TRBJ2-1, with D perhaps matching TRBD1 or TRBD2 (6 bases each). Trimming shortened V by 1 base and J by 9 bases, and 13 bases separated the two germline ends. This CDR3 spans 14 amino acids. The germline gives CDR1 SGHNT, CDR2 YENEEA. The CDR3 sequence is CASSLGSGGREQFF. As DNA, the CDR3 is TGTGCCAGCAGCTTAGGATCTGGGGGGCGTGAGCAGTTCTTC. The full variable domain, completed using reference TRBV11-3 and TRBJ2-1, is EAGVVQSPRYKIIEKKQPVAFWCNPISGHNTLYWYLQNLGQGPELLIRYENEEAVDDSQLPKDRFSAERLKGVDSTLKIQPAELGDSAVYLCASSLGSGGREQFFGPGTRLTVL.

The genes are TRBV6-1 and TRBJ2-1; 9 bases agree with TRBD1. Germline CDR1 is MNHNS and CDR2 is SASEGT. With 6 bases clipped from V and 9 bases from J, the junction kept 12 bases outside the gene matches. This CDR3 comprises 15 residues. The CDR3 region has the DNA TGTGCCAGCAGGGCTTCCGGGACAGGGATAGGTGAGCAGTTCTTC. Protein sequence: CASRASGTGIGEQFF.